A single sample is the source of the 15 T cell receptor beta chains below, sequenced in a study of blood T cell repertoires in COVID-19 (dated by TCRdb to between 2020 and 2021). The library relied on the immunoSEQ multiplex PCR assay. The table comes from immuneACCESS by way of TCRdb, which keeps in-frame sequences with V and J called. Part of the clones is missing from these tables; in studies checked, under half for an unresolved V gene and the rest for unknown reasons. The sample profile shows 200,000 to 250,000 clones; approximately 85% of them were found once. The ten largest clonotypes hold over 7.5% of the sample. The sequencing sample was made of PBMCs or T cells enriched from blood (not recorded which). The receptor source for this set is a woman in her 50s with acute COVID-19.

The DNA for the CDR3 is TGTGCCAGCAGCCCAGGACAGGGAATGAATCAGCCCCAGCATTTT. Amino acids: CASSPGQGMNQPQHF. The chain combines TRBV7-3 with TRBJ1-5; TRBD1 matches at 8 bases. V gave up 5 bases and J gave up 4 bases; unmatched junction bases: 7. The CDR3 covers 15 residues. Germline CDR1 and CDR2: SGHTA and FQGTGA.

This clone was counted a single time. The CDR3 region is CASSYGTSRETQYF. The CDR3 bases are TGTGCCAGCAGTTACGGGACTAGCCGGGAGACCCAGTACTTC. The V and J genes are TRBV6-5 and TRBJ2-5; TRBD2 aligns across 9 bases. The junction had 3 bases not matched to a gene; V was cut back by 2 bases and J by 5 bases. Germline V gene data show CDR1 as MNHEY and CDR2 as SVGAGI. This CDR3 region has 14 residues.

In the case of this clone: Different DNA sequences within this sample yield the same CDR3. V and J are TRBV7-2 and TRBJ2-7, with a weak D call TRBD1 (6 bases). This CDR3 spans 12 amino acids. V lost 4 bases and J lost 4, with 8 bases in between. Germline V gene data show CDR1 as SGHTA and CDR2 as FQGNSA. The CDR3 spells CASSSQGYEQYF. The CDR3 region has the DNA TGTGCCAGCAGCTCGCAGGGGTACGAGCAGTACTTC.

CDR3 nucleotide sequence: TGCGCCAGCAGCCATCGGGACAGGGAATACACTGAAGCTTTCTTT. Translation gives CASSHRDREYTEAFF. The chain has TRBV4-1 and TRBJ1-1; 9 bases match TRBD1. V lost 3 bases to trimming and J lost 3 bases; unmatched junction nucleotides: 5. Germline V gives CDR1 MGHRA, CDR2 YSYEKL. The CDR3 extends over 15 amino acids.

The chain recombines TRBV5-8 with TRBJ1-1, with a weak D call TRBD1 (5 bases). Trimming removed 2 bases at V and 5 bases at J, with 10 bases between. The CDR3 length is 13 residues. CDR1 and CDR2 from the germline V gene are SGHTS and YDEGEE. CDR3 protein: CASSFREATEAFF. The CDR3 DNA follows: TGTGCCAGCAGCTTCAGGGAGGCGACTGAAGCTTTCTTT.

This sequence joins TRBV30 and TRBJ2-7; D is perhaps TRBD2 (5 bases). The CDR3 sequence is 11 residues long. The germline V and J ends were trimmed by 3 bases and 6 bases, with 9 bases remaining between them. CDR1 and CDR2 (germline): GTSNPN, SVGIG (reference sequence). CDR3 protein: CAWRLDAEQYF. The DNA of the CDR3 is TGTGCCTGGAGACTAGACGCCGAGCAGTACTTC. The variable domain in full, completed from reference TRBV30 and TRBJ2-7, reads SQTIHQWPATLVQPVGSPLSLECTVEGTSNPNLYWYRQAAGRGLQLLFYSVGIGQISSEVPQNLSASRPQDRQFILSSKKLLLSDSGFYLCAWRLDAEQYFGPGTRLTVT.

The chain links TRBV6-2 or TRBV6-3 to TRBJ2-1; maybe TRBD1 (7 bases). CDR3 size: 18 residues. Germline values: CDR1 MNHEY, CDR2 SVGEGT. Trimming shortened V by 0 bases and J by 0 bases, and 15 bases separated the two germline ends. For the CDR3, the DNA is TGTGCCAGCAGTTACTCGTCGGCAGGGGGGTCCTCCTACAATGAGCAGTTCTTC. Translated, it gives CASSYSSAGGSSYNEQFF.

CDR3 residues: CASSLASQWNTEAFF. In DNA form, the CDR3 reads TGTGCCAGCAGCTTGGCGTCCCAGTGGAACACTGAAGCTTTCTTT. The chain has TRBV5-4 and TRBJ1-1; unclear D gene. This CDR3 contains 15 residues. Trimming pared 0 bases from V and 1 base from J, leaving 10 bases between. Looked up from germline, CDR1 is SGHNT and CDR2 is YYREEE (reference sequence).

This clone was found once. The genes are TRBV18 and TRBJ1-1; TRBD1 agrees at 7 bases. V shed 3 bases, J shed 5 bases, and the junction held 9 bases outside the gene matches. Per the germline V gene, CDR1 is KGHSH and CDR2 is LQKENI. The CDR3 spans 15 residues. CDR3 nucleotide sequence: TGTGCCAGCTCACCTACCCAGGGGGAAGGGACTGAAGCTTTCTTT. Protein product: CASSPTQGEGTEAFF.

CDR3 loop: CASRPGTANQPQHF. The CDR3 DNA reads as TGTGCCAGCCGCCCCGGGACAGCAAATCAGCCCCAGCATTTT. This chain connects TRBV28 to TRBJ1-5; the match to TRBD1 covers 7 bases. Germline V lookup: CDR1 MDHEN, CDR2 SYDVKM. Trimming removed 8 bases from V and 4 bases from J; junction bases left unmatched: 8. CDR3 size: 14 residues.

The rearrangement links TRBV18 to TRBJ2-7, with D uncertain. In germline, CDR1 is KGHSH, CDR2 LQKENI. The CDR3 is made up of 12 amino acids. The V end lost 2 bases, the J end lost 4 bases, and 6 bases lay between the germline ends. This chain's CDR3 is CASSPDQYEQYF. The CDR3 DNA reads TGTGCCAGCTCACCAGATCAGTACGAGCAGTACTTC.

The chain is built from TRBV19 and TRBJ1-3, with TRBD1 identical over 8 bases. The CDR3 is 16 amino acids. The ends lost 3 bases at V and 0 bases at J; junction bases unmatched: 4. In germline, CDR1 is LNHDA, CDR2 SQIVND (reference sequence). CDR3 DNA: TGTGCCAGTAGTATGGGACAGGCATACTCTGGAAACACCATATATTTT. Translating gives CASSMGQAYSGNTIYF.

V usage is TRBV7-9 and J usage is TRBJ1-1, with D possibly matching TRBD1 (6 bases). The CDR3 extends over 11 amino acids. V was pared by 5 bases and J by 6 bases, with 7 bases between. From germline, CDR1 is SEHNR and CDR2 FQNEAQ (reference sequence). For the CDR3, the DNA is TGTGCCAGCAGCCAGGGGTCTGAAGCTTTCTTT. Its protein product is CASSQGSEAFF.

This sequence joins TRBV9 and TRBJ2-1; 9 bases map to TRBD1. There are 14 residues in the CDR3. Germline V gene sequence: CDR1 SGDLS, CDR2 YYNGEE. J was trimmed by 10 bases and V by 5 bases; bases with no gene match: 10. CDR3 sequence (DNA): TGTGCCAGCAGGACCGGGACAGGGATCGGGGAGCAGTTCTTC. Protein sequence: CASRTGTGIGEQFF.

The CDR3 is CSVEEGNRGHEQFF. The CDR3 bases are TGCAGCGTTGAAGAAGGAAACAGGGGCCATGAGCAGTTCTTC. This chain connects TRBV29-1 to TRBJ2-1; TRBD1 matches at 7 bases. Trimming removed 0 bases from V and 8 bases from J; junction bases left unmatched: 7. Germline CDR1 and CDR2: SQVTM and ANQGSEA. This CDR3 has 14 residues.